The present T cell receptor beta chain was sequenced within a study of cytotoxic CD8 clonotypes in ibrutinib-treated CLL. Germline V lookup: CDR1 LGHNA, CDR2 YNFKEQ. V shed 0 bases and J 5 bases; nucleotides not matched to a gene: 5. The CDR3 totals 15 residues. Remarks on this clone: As yet, its antigen is unknown.

Clones were sequenced by immunoSEQ multiplex PCR, and TCRdb holds only the in-frame ones, with some missing. The repertoire has about 8,600 clones, about 70% of them found once; the top ten carry more than 35%. Study-level points and caveats: There were few public clonotypes, and on treatment they contracted or stayed stable.

The V and J genes are TRBV4-2 and TRBJ2-7, with 9 bases that match TRBD2. This sequence originates from a human donor with chronic lymphocytic leukemia. The specimen comprised PBMCs, sampled before ibrutinib treatment. The CDR3 here is CASSQEAGGPNEQYF. The CDR3 nucleotides read TGTGCCAGCAGCCAAGAGGCGGGAGGGCCGAACGAGCAGTACTTC.